This TCR beta chain was captured by sequencing in a study of blood T cell repertoires in COVID-19. CDR3 size: 16 residues. Germline CDR1 is KGHDR and CDR2 is SFDVKD. Germline trimming cut 5 bases from V and 4 bases from J; bases unmatched to any gene: 7. Sequencing used immunoSEQ multiplex PCR; TCRdb keeps in-frame clones, though not all of them. The table shows roughly 250,000 clones, with about 90% occurring only once. J is TRBJ2-2 and V is TRBV24-1; 9 bases line up with TRBD1. The sequence was obtained from a man in his 60s who had recovered from COVID-19. Sequences were obtained from peripheral blood. The CDR3 loop reads CATSALGQGFTGELFF. The CDR3 nucleotides read TGTGCCACCAGTGCACTGGGACAGGGCTTCACCGGGGAGCTGTTTTTT.